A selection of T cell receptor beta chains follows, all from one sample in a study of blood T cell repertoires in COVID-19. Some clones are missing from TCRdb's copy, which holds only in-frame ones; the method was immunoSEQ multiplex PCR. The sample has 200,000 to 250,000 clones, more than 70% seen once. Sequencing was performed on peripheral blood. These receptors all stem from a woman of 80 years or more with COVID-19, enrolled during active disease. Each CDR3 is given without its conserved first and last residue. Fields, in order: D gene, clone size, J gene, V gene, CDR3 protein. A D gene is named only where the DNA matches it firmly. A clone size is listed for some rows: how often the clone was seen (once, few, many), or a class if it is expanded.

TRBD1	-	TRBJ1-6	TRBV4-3	ASSLRRQGNSPLH
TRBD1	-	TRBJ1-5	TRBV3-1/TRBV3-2	ASSQGTGPVQPQH
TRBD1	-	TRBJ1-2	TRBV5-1	ASSLTQGNNYGYT
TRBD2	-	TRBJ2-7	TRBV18	ASSPGLAGAYEQY
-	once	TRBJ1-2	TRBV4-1	ASSQDRTGSGGYT
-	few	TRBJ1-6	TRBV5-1	ASSLGQWDNSPLH
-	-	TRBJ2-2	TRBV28	ASSPQEGSNTGELF
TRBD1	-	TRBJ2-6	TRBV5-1	ASSFGDRFSGANVLT
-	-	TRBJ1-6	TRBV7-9	ASDSPNSPLH
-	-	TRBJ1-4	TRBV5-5	ASSLDVGGLSEKLF
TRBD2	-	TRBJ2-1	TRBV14	ASSQGGSGASNEQF
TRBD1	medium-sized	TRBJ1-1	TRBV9	ASSVGDRGRDSEAF
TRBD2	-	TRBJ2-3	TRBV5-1	ASSLGTSGNPDTQY
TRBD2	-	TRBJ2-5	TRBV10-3	AISVSSGGETQY